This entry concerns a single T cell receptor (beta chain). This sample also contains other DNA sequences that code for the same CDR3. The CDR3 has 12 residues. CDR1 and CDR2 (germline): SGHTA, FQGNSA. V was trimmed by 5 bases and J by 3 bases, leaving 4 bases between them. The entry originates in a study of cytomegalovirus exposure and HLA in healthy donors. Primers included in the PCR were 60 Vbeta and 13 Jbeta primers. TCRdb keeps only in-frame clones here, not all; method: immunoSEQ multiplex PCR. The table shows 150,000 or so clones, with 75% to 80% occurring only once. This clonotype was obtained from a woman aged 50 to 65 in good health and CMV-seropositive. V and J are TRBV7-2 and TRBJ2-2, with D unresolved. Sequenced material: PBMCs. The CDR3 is CASSPYTGELFF. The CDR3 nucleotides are TGTGCCAGCAGCCCTTACACCGGGGAGCTGTTTTTT.